The 6 T cell receptor beta chains below all came from one sample that was sequenced in a study of blood T cell repertoires in COVID-19. The data were produced by immunoSEQ multiplex PCR, yet TCRdb's version contains in-frame clones alone and is incomplete. This sample yields roughly 97,000 clones, of which roughly 80% are seen a single time; 4% to 5.5% belongs to the top ten. Sequencing input: peripheral blood. These receptors all come from a man aged 55-75 years with acute or convalescent COVID-19.

The gene calls are TRBV7-2 and TRBJ2-7, with 12 bases aligning to TRBD2. This CDR3 is built from 16 residues. Losses at the gene ends were 5 bases for V and 3 bases for J; bases not matched to a gene: 8. Looked up from germline, CDR1 is SGHTA and CDR2 is FQGNSA. The CDR3 sequence is CASSPLGTSGFYEQYF. The CDR3 coding sequence is TGTGCCAGCAGCCCCCTCGGGACTAGCGGGTTCTACGAGCAGTACTTC.

The rearrangement links TRBV5-8 to TRBJ2-1; 10 bases match TRBD1. Germline values: CDR1 SGHTS, CDR2 YDEGEE. The CDR3 runs 15 residues. V trimming: 6 bases; J trimming: 3 bases; junction bases outside the gene matches: 6. CDR3 coding DNA: TGTGCCAGCACTCCCGGGACAGGGGACTACAATGAGCAGTTCTTC. It yields the protein CASTPGTGDYNEQFF.

The count of this clone is one. V and J are TRBV7-8 and TRBJ1-1; weak D call: TRBD1 (6 bases). CDR1 is SGHVS and CDR2 is FQNEAQ in the germline V gene. The CDR3 totals 14 residues. Trimming left V 2 bases short and J 2 bases short, with 9 bases between. The DNA for the CDR3 is TGTGCCAGCAGCTTACTACAGGGAAACACTGAAGCTTTCTTT. Translation: CASSLLQGNTEAFF.

The rearrangement uses TRBV6-2 or TRBV6-3 and TRBJ2-7, with 7 positions matching TRBD1. This CDR3 is 14 amino acids long. V lost 2 bases, J lost 5 bases, and 6 bases stayed unmatched. The germline V gene has CDR1 MNHEY and CDR2 SVGEGT. Here the CDR3 DNA reads TGTGCCAGCAGTTACGACCAGGGGGTTGACGAGCAGTACTTC. It is translated as CASSYDQGVDEQYF.

The rearrangement joins TRBV6-1 to TRBJ2-7, with TRBD2 matching 8 bases. V dropped 5 bases and J dropped 0; count of bases not matched to a gene: 3. Looked up from germline, CDR1 is MNHNS and CDR2 is SASEGT. The CDR3 consists of 14 residues. Here the CDR3 reads CASSLSGSSYEQYF. CDR3 in DNA: TGTGCCAGCAGTTTAAGCGGGAGCTCCTACGAGCAGTACTTC.

This clone was detected once. V is TRBV5-4 and J is TRBJ2-7, with 8 bases that match TRBD1. This CDR3 is 18 amino acids long. CDR1 SGHNT and CDR2 YYREEE come from the germline V gene (reference sequence). Unmatched junction bases numbered 20, after V lost 4 bases and J lost 5 bases. The chain's CDR3 is CASSRTVGGGQGRNEQYF. The CDR3 DNA reads as TGTGCCAGCAGCCGGACGGTGGGCGGAGGACAGGGAAGGAACGAGCAGTACTTC.